In this sample, the clone carrying this T cell receptor beta chain turned up a few times. What it binds is unknown. Germline lookup yields CDR1 SGHRS and CDR2 YFSETQ. The CDR3 is 12 residues long. Trimming removed 0 bases from V and 6 bases from J, with 7 bases in between. These data are taken from a study of cytomegalovirus exposure and HLA in healthy donors. Primers for the PCR totalled 60 Vbeta and 13 Jbeta. Libraries were prepared by immunoSEQ multiplex PCR; TCRdb keeps only in-frame clonotypes and omits some of them. The table shows fewer than 150,000 clones, with about 78% occurring only once. Nominal health characterized the donors when sampled, though unrecorded immune exposures were likely. Study-level results: Later analysis showed most CMV-associated TCR beta chains appearing HLA-restricted. Prior analysis indicated that the majority of TCR beta V segments exhibited productivity approximately 87% or approximately 30% of the time.

Input material: PBMCs. This sequence was found in a woman between 40 and 55 years old in good health and CMV-seropositive. The gene calls are TRBV5-1 and TRBJ2-7; possibly TRBD1 for D (5 bases). CDR3 bases: TGCGCCAGCAGCTTGGTTGGGGCCGAGCAGTACTTC. Translation: CASSLVGAEQYF.